Following are 21 T cell receptor beta chains from one sample sequenced in a study of PD-1 and CTLA-4 blockade in melanoma. Measured with immunoSEQ multiplex PCR; TCRdb has only the in-frame clones, and not every one. The sample lists tens of thousands of clones, 88% occurring once. The sequences come from CD8+ T cells from peripheral blood, collected from a patient given anti-PD-1 treatment. The source of these receptors is a human donor with melanoma.

The rearrangement joins TRBV27 to TRBJ1-5; 7 nucleotides line up with TRBD1. The germline V gene encodes CDR1 MNHEY and CDR2 SMNVEV (reference sequence). This CDR3 has 14 amino acids. Unmatched junction bases numbered 7, after V lost 4 bases and J lost 7 bases. CDR3 protein: CASSSKQGWQPQHF. CDR3 DNA sequence: TGTGCCAGCAGTTCAAAACAGGGGTGGCAGCCCCAGCATTTT.

The chain is built from TRBV27 and TRBJ1-6; the D is unclear. Trimming cost V 3 bases and J 0 bases, with 9 bases left between them. The CDR3 loop spans 16 amino acids. The V gene's germline CDR1 is MNHEY and CDR2 SMNVEV (reference sequence). The CDR3 loop is CASSFGWSSYNSPLHF. The CDR3 nucleotides read TGTGCCAGCAGTTTCGGGTGGAGCTCCTATAATTCACCCCTCCACTTT.

This rearrangement joins TRBV6-5 to TRBJ1-1; D is unresolved. The CDR3 is made up of 11 amino acids. Per the germline V gene, CDR1 is MNHEY and CDR2 is SVGAGI. V was cut by 5 bases and J by 3 bases, with 4 bases left in between. CDR3 in DNA: TGTGCCAGCAGTCAATACACTGAAGCTTTCTTT. Protein sequence: CASSQYTEAFF.

The V gene is TRBV12-3 or TRBV12-4, the J gene TRBJ1-2; TRBD1 might be the D (5 bases). The CDR3 loop spans 13 amino acids. The germline V and J ends were trimmed by 6 bases and 8 bases, with 16 bases remaining between them. The CDR3 here is CASSPGGVTGYTF. The CDR3 nucleotides are TGTGCCAGCAGCCCCGGGGGGGTGACCGGCTACACCTTC.

This clone has a handful of counts. The chain links TRBV9 to TRBJ2-1; 12 bases are shared with TRBD2. V shed 0 bases, J shed 5 bases, and the junction held 3 bases outside the gene matches. Germline V lookup: CDR1 SGDLS, CDR2 YYNGEE. The CDR3 is 16 residues long. The CDR3 region is CASSVASGGAHNEQFF. The CDR3 nucleotides are TGTGCCAGCAGCGTAGCTAGCGGGGGGGCCCACAATGAGCAGTTCTTC.

The V and J genes are TRBV6-6 and TRBJ1-1, with TRBD1 matching 7 bases. CDR1 is MNHNY, CDR2 SVGAGI, per germline (reference sequence). J gave up 5 bases and V 5 bases, and 8 bases lay outside the gene matches. The CDR3 sequence is 14 residues long. Here the CDR3 DNA reads TGTGCCAGCAGTACCGAGGGACAGTTAACTGAAGCTTTCTTT. It yields the protein CASSTEGQLTEAFF.

The CDR3 DNA reads as TGCGCCAGCAGCCAAGTCGAGGGCCTCGCAGATCAGCCCCAGCATTTT. Amino acids: CASSQVEGLADQPQHF. The rearrangement uses TRBV4-1 and TRBJ1-5, with no clear D. This CDR3 contains 16 residues. CDR1 is MGHRA and CDR2 is YSYEKL in the germline V gene. V was clipped by 1 base and J by 5 bases, with 15 bases between them.

V gene TRBV28 combines with J gene TRBJ2-7; no reliable D call. Germline-derived CDR1 and CDR2 are MDHEN and SYDVKM. The CDR3 is 15 residues long. V lost 4 bases to trimming and J lost 2 bases, with 15 bases between them. The CDR3 is CASSSQEGSPYEQYF. CDR3 sequence (DNA): TGTGCCAGCAGTTCCCAGGAAGGTTCCCCCTACGAGCAGTACTTC.

The DNA of the CDR3 is TGTGCCAGCAGTTTAATCCCCGTCGTCACTGAAGCTTTCTTT. Its protein is CASSLIPVVTEAFF. The rearrangement links TRBV27 to TRBJ1-1; D remains unclear. This CDR3 has 14 amino acids. Germline-derived CDR1 and CDR2 are MNHEY and SMNVEV (reference sequence). Trimming left V 2 bases short and J 4 bases short, with 11 bases between.

CDR3 coding DNA: TGTGCCAGCAGTTCGGGGGGCTCGAACACTGAAGCTTTCTTT. This sequence encodes CASSSGGSNTEAFF. The chain uses TRBV11-3 and TRBJ1-1; D is perhaps TRBD1 (6 bases). CDR3 length: 14 residues. Germline V gene data show CDR1 as SGHNT and CDR2 as YENEEA. V shed 6 bases and J shed 1 base, with 12 bases lying between them.

The chain carries TRBV28 and TRBJ2-6; D possibly corresponds to TRBD1 (6 bases). This CDR3 region has 15 residues. Per germline, CDR1 MDHEN and CDR2 SYDVKM. V lost 4 bases and J lost 4, with 11 bases in between. Here the CDR3 reads CASSSQGSGANVLTF. The CDR3 bases are TGTGCCAGCAGTTCACAGGGATCCGGGGCCAACGTCCTGACTTTC. The whole variable domain, filled in from reference TRBV28 and TRBJ2-6, reads DVKVTQSSRYLVKRTGEKVFLECVQDMDHENMFWYRQDPGLGLRLIYFSYDVKMKEKGDIPEGYSVSREKKERFSLILESASTNQTSMYLCASSSQGSGANVLTFGAGSRLTVL.

The chain uses TRBV10-3 and TRBJ2-7; TRBD2 matches at 7 bases. Germline V gene sequence: CDR1 ENHRY, CDR2 SYGVKD. The CDR3 runs 14 residues. The V segment lost 0 bases and the J segment 5 bases; nucleotides outside the gene matches: 4. CDR3 sequence reads: CAISESGGPHEQYF. The CDR3 nucleotides are TGTGCCATCAGTGAGTCGGGAGGGCCCCACGAGCAGTACTTC.

V is TRBV3-1 (or the pseudogene TRBV3-2) and J is TRBJ2-7; D may be TRBD1 (6 bases). CDR1 is LGHDT and CDR2 is YNNKEL in the germline V gene (reference sequence). The CDR3 is 16 residues long. The germline V and J ends were trimmed by 4 bases and 5 bases, with 21 bases remaining between them. CDR3 residues: CASSPRYDRLGDEQYF. The CDR3, as DNA: TGTGCCAGCAGCCCCCGGTACGACAGGCTCGGGGACGAGCAGTACTTC.

This chain links TRBV6-6 with TRBJ2-7; tentative D call: TRBD2 (6 bases). This CDR3 is 13 amino acids long. V lost 0 bases, J lost 5 bases, and 8 bases lay in between. The germline gives CDR1 MNHNY, CDR2 SVGAGI (reference sequence). This chain's CDR3 is CASSYSRGNEQYF. The CDR3 DNA is TGTGCCAGCAGTTACTCCCGCGGGAACGAGCAGTACTTC.

V usage is TRBV27 and J usage is TRBJ1-1, with a weak D call TRBD1 (5 bases). The ends were cut back, 4 bases at V and 0 bases at J, with 12 bases in the middle. The CDR3 runs to 15 residues. The germline V gene has CDR1 MNHEY and CDR2 SMNVEV (reference sequence). This CDR3 is CASSSGWGLNTEAFF. The CDR3 bases are TGTGCCAGCAGTTCCGGTTGGGGACTGAACACTGAAGCTTTCTTT.

V gene TRBV7-9 combines with J gene TRBJ1-1, with TRBD1 matching over 10 bases. The V gene end was trimmed by 5 bases and the J gene end by 3 bases; junction bases not matched to a gene: 3. The CDR3 runs to 14 residues. Germline lookup yields CDR1 SEHNR and CDR2 FQNEAQ (reference sequence). The CDR3 region has the DNA TGTGCCAGCAGCATAGGACAGGGGGACACTGAAGCTTTCTTT. It translates to CASSIGQGDTEAFF.

The rearrangement uses TRBV15 and TRBJ1-1; D not certain. CDR3 length equals 13 residues. V was trimmed by 8 bases and J by 1 base, leaving 11 bases between them. CDR1 LNHNV and CDR2 YYDKDF come from the germline V gene (reference sequence). CDR3 nucleotides: TGTGCCACCTTGTGGGCACAGAACACTGAAGCTTTCTTT. Its translation: CATLWAQNTEAFF.

This sequence joins TRBV29-1 and TRBJ1-1; D perhaps matches TRBD1 (6 bases). The ends were cut back, 2 bases at V and 1 base at J, with 20 bases in the middle. This CDR3 has 17 amino acids. Looked up from germline, CDR1 is SQVTM and CDR2 is ANQGSEA. The CDR3 protein is CSVERLQGQGANTEAFF. CDR3 DNA sequence: TGCAGCGTTGAAAGATTACAGGGTCAGGGTGCGAACACTGAAGCTTTCTTT.

CDR3 sequence (DNA): TGTGCCAACAACCTTAGCGGGGGACTCCAGAAGACCCAGTACTTC. Its protein product is CANNLSGGLQKTQYF. This chain uses TRBV2 with TRBJ2-5; 9 positions agree with TRBD2. The germline V gene encodes CDR1 SNHLY and CDR2 FYNNEI. Trimming took 10 bases from V and 6 from J; bases not matched to a gene: 15. CDR3 length equals 15 residues.

This chain links TRBV4-1 with TRBJ2-3, with D possibly being TRBD1 (5 bases). Germline CDR1 and CDR2: MGHRA and YSYEKL. The CDR3 runs 17 residues. Trimming removed 3 bases at V and 0 bases at J, with 16 bases between. The CDR3 is CASSHPSQTDSTDTQYF. For the CDR3, the DNA is TGCGCCAGCAGCCATCCCTCCCAGACAGACAGCACAGATACGCAGTATTTT.

This clone was detected only a few times. This sequence joins TRBV19 and TRBJ1-5; D not certain. The V gene's germline CDR1 is LNHDA and CDR2 SQIVND (reference sequence). V was clipped by 7 bases and J by 4 bases, with 14 bases between them. The CDR3 spans 14 residues. The CDR3 region is CASNHIDLNQPQHF. The CDR3 nucleotides are TGTGCCAGTAATCACATCGATCTGAATCAGCCCCAGCATTTT.